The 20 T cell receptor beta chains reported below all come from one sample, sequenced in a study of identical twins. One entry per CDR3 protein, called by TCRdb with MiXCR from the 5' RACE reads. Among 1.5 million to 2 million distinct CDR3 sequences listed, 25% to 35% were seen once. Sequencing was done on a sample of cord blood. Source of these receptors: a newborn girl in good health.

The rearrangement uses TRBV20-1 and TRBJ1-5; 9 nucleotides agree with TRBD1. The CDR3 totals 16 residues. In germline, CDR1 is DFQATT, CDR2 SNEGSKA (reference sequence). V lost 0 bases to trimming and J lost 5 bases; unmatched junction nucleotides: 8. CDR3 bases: TGCAGTGCTAGAGATCGGGACAGGGTCTTCGATCAGCCCCAGCATTTT. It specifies CSARDRDRVFDQPQHF.

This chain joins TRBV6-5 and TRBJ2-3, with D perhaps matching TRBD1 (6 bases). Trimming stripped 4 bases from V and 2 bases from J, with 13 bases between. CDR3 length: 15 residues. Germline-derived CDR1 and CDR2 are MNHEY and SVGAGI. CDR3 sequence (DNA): TGTGCCAGCAGTTTACGACAGGCTAACACAGATACGCAGTATTTT. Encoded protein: CASSLRQANTDTQYF.

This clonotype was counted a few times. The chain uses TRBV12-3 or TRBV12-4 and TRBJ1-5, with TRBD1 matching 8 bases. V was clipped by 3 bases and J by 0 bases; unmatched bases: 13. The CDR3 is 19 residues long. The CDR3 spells CASSFTDRGLYYSNQPQHF. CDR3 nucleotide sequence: TGTGCCAGCAGTTTTACCGACAGGGGACTTTATTATAGCAATCAGCCCCAGCATTTT.

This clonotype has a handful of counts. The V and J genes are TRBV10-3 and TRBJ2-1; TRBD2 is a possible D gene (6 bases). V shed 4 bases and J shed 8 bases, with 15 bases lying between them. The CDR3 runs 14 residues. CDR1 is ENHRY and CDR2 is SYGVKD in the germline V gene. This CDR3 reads CAISGLLAFYEQFF. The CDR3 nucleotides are TGTGCCATCAGTGGGCTACTAGCATTCTATGAGCAGTTCTTC.

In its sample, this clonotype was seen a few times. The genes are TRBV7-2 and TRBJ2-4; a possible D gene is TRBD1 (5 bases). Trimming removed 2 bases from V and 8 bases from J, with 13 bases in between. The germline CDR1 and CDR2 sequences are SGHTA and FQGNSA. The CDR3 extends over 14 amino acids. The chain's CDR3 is CASSLIWGADIQYF. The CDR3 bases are TGTGCCAGCAGCTTAATCTGGGGCGCGGACATTCAGTACTTC.

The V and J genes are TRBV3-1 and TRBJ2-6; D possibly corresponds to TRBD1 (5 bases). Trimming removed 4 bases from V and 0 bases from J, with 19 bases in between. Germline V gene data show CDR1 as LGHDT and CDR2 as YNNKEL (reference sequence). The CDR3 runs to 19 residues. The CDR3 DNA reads TGTGCCAGCAGCCTACCCCTGTTGACAGTTAGCTCTGGGGCCAACGTCCTGACTTTC. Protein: CASSLPLLTVSSGANVLTF.

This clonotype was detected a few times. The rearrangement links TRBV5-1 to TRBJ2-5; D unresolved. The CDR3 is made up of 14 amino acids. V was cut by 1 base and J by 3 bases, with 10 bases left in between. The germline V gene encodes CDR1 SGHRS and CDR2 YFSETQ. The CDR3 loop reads CASSLSTVEETQYF. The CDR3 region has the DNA TGCGCCAGCAGCTTGAGCACAGTGGAAGAGACCCAGTACTTC.

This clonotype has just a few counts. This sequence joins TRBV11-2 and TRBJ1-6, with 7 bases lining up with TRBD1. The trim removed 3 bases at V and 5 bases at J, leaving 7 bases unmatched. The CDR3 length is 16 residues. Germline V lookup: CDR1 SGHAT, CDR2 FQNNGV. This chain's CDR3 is CASSFFIGGNNSPLHF. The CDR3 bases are TGTGCCAGCAGCTTTTTTATAGGGGGCAATAATTCACCCCTCCACTTT.

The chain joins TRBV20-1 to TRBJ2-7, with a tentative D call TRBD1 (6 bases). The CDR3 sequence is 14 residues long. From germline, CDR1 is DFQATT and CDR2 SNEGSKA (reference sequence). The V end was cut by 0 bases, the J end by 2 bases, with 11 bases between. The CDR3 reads CSARDPGHPYEQYF. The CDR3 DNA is TGCAGTGCTAGAGATCCGGGACACCCCTACGAGCAGTACTTC.

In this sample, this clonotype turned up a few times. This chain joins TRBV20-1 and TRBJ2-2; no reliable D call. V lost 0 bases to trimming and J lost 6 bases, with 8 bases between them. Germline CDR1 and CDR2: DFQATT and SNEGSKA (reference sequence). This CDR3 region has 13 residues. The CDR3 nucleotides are TGCAGTGCTAGAGATATTAGGTCCGGGGAGCTGTTTTTT. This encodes CSARDIRSGELFF.

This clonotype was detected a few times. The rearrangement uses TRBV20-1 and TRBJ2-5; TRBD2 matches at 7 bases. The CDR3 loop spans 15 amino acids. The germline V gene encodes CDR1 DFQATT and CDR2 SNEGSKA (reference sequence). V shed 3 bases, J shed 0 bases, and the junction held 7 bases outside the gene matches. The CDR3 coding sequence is TGCAGTGCTAGTCGCGGGAGTGGGTACCAAGAGACCCAGTACTTC. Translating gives CSASRGSGYQETQYF.

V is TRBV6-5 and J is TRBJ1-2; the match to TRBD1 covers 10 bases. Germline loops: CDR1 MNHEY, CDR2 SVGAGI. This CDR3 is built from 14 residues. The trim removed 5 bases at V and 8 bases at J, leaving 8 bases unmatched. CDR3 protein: CASSLTGGAGGYTF. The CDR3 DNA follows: TGTGCCAGCAGTCTGACAGGGGGCGCGGGGGGCTACACCTTC.

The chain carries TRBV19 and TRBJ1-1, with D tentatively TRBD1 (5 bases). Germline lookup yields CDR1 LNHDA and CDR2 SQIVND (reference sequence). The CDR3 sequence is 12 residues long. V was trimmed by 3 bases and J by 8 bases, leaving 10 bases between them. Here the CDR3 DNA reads TGTGCCAGTAGTATCCGGGAGGGGGAAGCTTTCTTT. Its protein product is CASSIREGEAFF.

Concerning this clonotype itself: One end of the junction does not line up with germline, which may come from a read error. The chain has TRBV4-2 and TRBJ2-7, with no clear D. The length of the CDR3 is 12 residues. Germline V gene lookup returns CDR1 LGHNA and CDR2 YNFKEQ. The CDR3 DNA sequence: TGTGCCAGCAGCCAAGTATCCTACGAGCGGTACTTC. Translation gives CASSQVSYERYF.

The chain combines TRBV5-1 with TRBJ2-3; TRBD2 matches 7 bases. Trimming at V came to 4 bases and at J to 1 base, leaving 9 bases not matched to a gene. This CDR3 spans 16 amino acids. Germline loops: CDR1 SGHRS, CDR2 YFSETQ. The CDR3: CASSQIPGGGTDTQYF. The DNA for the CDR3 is TGCGCCAGCAGCCAGATTCCGGGGGGAGGCACAGATACGCAGTATTTT.

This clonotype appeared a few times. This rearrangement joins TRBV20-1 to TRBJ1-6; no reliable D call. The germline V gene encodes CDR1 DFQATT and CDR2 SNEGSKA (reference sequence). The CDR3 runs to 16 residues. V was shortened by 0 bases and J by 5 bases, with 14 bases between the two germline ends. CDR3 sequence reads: CSARDGGRLDNSPLHF. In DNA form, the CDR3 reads TGCAGTGCTAGAGATGGAGGGAGGTTGGATAATTCACCCCTCCACTTT.

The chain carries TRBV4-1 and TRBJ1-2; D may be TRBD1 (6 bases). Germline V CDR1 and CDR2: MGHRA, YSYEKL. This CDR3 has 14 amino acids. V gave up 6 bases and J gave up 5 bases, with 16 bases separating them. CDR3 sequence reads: CASSRGSGQYGYTF. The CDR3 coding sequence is TGCGCCAGCAGTCGCGGATCAGGACAGTATGGCTACACCTTC.

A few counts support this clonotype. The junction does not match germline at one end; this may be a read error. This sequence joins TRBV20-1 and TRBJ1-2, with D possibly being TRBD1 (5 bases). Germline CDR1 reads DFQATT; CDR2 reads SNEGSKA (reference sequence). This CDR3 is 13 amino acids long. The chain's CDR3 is CSTRDSGGGGYTF. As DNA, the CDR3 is TGCAGTACTAGAGATAGTGGGGGAGGTGGCTACACCTTC.

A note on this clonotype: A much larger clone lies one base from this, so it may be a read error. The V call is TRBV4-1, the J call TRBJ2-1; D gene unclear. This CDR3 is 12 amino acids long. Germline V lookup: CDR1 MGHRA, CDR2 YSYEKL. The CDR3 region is CASSQVLNERFF. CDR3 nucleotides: TGCGCCAGCAGCCAAGTTTTAAATGAGCGGTTCTTC.

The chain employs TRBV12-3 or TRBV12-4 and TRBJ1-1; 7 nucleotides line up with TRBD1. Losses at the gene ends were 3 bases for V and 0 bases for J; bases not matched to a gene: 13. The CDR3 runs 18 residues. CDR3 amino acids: CASSFLPARQGMNTEAFF. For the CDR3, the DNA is TGTGCCAGCAGTTTTTTACCCGCTAGACAGGGCATGAACACTGAAGCTTTCTTT.